Shown below are 24 T cell receptor beta chains from a single sample sequenced in a study of cytomegalovirus exposure and HLA in healthy donors. Researchers ran the PCR with 60 Vbeta and 13 Jbeta primers. Clones were read by immunoSEQ multiplex PCR, and TCRdb kept only the in-frame ones, dropping some. Of around 210,000 clones listed, around 82% are singletons. Input material: PBMCs. The receptors derive from a woman in her 30s in good health and CMV-seronegative.

V usage is TRBV5-8 and J usage is TRBJ1-5; no reliable D call. The CDR3 extends over 16 amino acids. The germline V and J ends were trimmed by 3 bases and 6 bases, with 19 bases remaining between them. CDR1 SGHTS and CDR2 YDEGEE come from the germline V gene. As DNA, the CDR3 is TGTGCCAGCAGCTCGGAGGAAGGGCGCAAGGCTCAGCCCCAGCATTTT. As protein: CASSSEEGRKAQPQHF.

The rearrangement uses TRBV6-6 and TRBJ1-1, with TRBD1 as a possible D gene (6 bases). CDR3 length: 14 residues. The V gene lost 6 bases and the J gene lost 11 bases, with 22 bases spanning the gap. CDR1 MNHNY and CDR2 SVGAGI come from the germline V gene (reference sequence). CDR3 amino acids: CASRPGTLGPEAFF. The CDR3 nucleotides read TGTGCCAGCAGGCCCGGGACACTCGGCCCGGAGGCTTTCTTT.

This chain uses TRBV6-5 with TRBJ2-5, with unresolved D. CDR1 is MNHEY and CDR2 is SVGAGI in the germline V gene. V lost 4 bases to trimming and J lost 2 bases, with 14 bases between them. This CDR3 region has 15 residues. CDR3 residues: CASSSRPQTQETQYF. The CDR3 nucleotides are TGTGCCAGCAGTTCCCGACCCCAGACACAAGAGACCCAGTACTTC.

This clone was counted between two and nine times. V gene TRBV5-5 combines with J gene TRBJ1-5, with TRBD1 as a possible D gene (5 bases). Germline V lookup: CDR1 SGHKS, CDR2 YYEKEE (reference sequence). Trimming pared 2 bases from V and 6 bases from J, leaving 12 bases between. The CDR3 runs to 14 residues. CDR3 in DNA: TGTGCCAGCAGCTTATCGGGGGGAGGTCAGCCCCAGCATTTT. It codes for CASSLSGGGQPQHF.

For the CDR3, the DNA is TGTGCCAGCGCGGACAGGGGGCTCCTAGTTACTGAAGCTTTCTTT. This translates into CASADRGLLVTEAFF. The rearrangement uses TRBV2 and TRBJ1-1; 11 bases line up with TRBD1. Per germline, CDR1 SNHLY and CDR2 FYNNEI. The CDR3 spans 15 residues. With 8 bases clipped from V and 5 bases from J, the junction kept 10 bases outside the gene matches.

This clone was seen a single time. The same CDR3 is also encoded by other DNA sequences in this sample. The V gene is TRBV9, the J gene TRBJ1-1; D not resolved. Trimming removed 0 bases from V and 1 base from J, with 7 bases in between. The CDR3 consists of 14 residues. CDR1 and CDR2 (germline): SGDLS, YYNGEE. CDR3 nucleotides: TGTGCCAGCAGCGTAGTCGGTGGGAACACTGAAGCTTTCTTT. Its protein product is CASSVVGGNTEAFF.

The sample holds a few counts of this clone. The genes are TRBV6-5 and TRBJ1-2; possible D gene TRBD1, 6 bases. Trimming left V 6 bases short and J 8 bases short, with 16 bases between. Germline CDR1 is MNHEY and CDR2 is SVGAGI. The CDR3 is 13 amino acids. The CDR3 is CASSHRQGHGYTF. In DNA, the CDR3 is TGTGCCAGCAGCCATAGGCAGGGGCACGGCTACACCTTC.

Concerning this clone itself: The identical CDR3 is also encoded by other nucleotide sequences in the sample. The V gene is TRBV6-1, the J gene TRBJ2-1, with D uncertain. Between the trimmed V and J ends, which lost 2 bases and 7 bases, there was a span of 3 bases. The CDR3 covers 11 residues. Looked up from germline, CDR1 is MNHNS and CDR2 is SASEGT. The CDR3 protein is CASSERNEQFF. The CDR3 nucleotides read TGTGCCAGCAGTGAACGGAATGAGCAGTTCTTC.

In DNA form, the CDR3 reads TGTGCCAGCAGCCTGGGACTAGCGGGAGGTTTGAACGAGCAGTACTTC. This translates into CASSLGLAGGLNEQYF. The chain recombines TRBV4-2 with TRBJ2-7; 15 bases fit TRBD2. The CDR3 length is 16 residues. Per germline, CDR1 LGHNA and CDR2 YNFKEQ. With V trimmed by 4 bases and J by 5 bases, 6 bases remained unmatched.

CDR3 DNA: TGTGCCAGCAGCTTGGAAGGGGTTTCTGGAAACACCATATATTTT. Translation: CASSLEGVSGNTIYF. This chain connects TRBV5-8 to TRBJ1-3, with D possibly being TRBD1 (5 bases). The CDR3 contains 15 residues. Looked up from germline, CDR1 is SGHTS and CDR2 is YDEGEE. With 0 bases removed from V and 1 base from J, the gap between germline ends came to 8 bases.

This sequence joins TRBV5-1 and TRBJ2-1; no clear D. Germline loops: CDR1 SGHRS, CDR2 YFSETQ. CDR3 length: 18 residues. The ends were cut back, 4 bases at V and 0 bases at J, with 20 bases in the middle. CDR3 bases: TGCGCCAGCAGCCCTGATCGACGACATCTGAGCTCCTACAATGAGCAGTTCTTC. Amino acids: CASSPDRRHLSSYNEQFF.

A single count supports this clone. This rearrangement joins TRBV5-1 to TRBJ2-5; the match to TRBD1 covers 9 bases. CDR3 length: 15 amino acids. V lost 0 bases and J lost 5; bases outside the gene matches: 5. Germline values: CDR1 SGHRS, CDR2 YFSETQ. The CDR3 region has the DNA TGCGCCAGCAGCTTGGTGGGACAGGGAGGGGAGACCCAGTACTTC. It encodes CASSLVGQGGETQYF.

This clone was seen only a few times. V gene TRBV7-8 combines with J gene TRBJ1-1; D gene uncertain. Trimming removed 2 bases from V and 1 base from J, with 5 bases in between. The germline gives CDR1 SGHVS, CDR2 FQNEAQ. This CDR3 has 13 amino acids. The CDR3 region has the DNA TGTGCCAGCAGCTTACAGTCGAACACTGAAGCTTTCTTT. Amino acids: CASSLQSNTEAFF.

The chain combines TRBV5-1 with TRBJ2-2, with TRBD1 identical over 8 bases. Germline CDR1 and CDR2: SGHRS and YFSETQ. CDR3 size: 15 residues. Trimming removed 1 base from V and 5 bases from J; junction bases left unmatched: 4. DNA for the CDR3: TGCGCCAGCAGCTTGTCAGGGGGCAGGACCGGGGAGCTGTTTTTT. It translates to CASSLSGGRTGELFF.

This clone came up once. This chain links TRBV5-4 with TRBJ1-4; no firm D call. CDR3 length equals 15 residues. Trimming removed 0 bases at V and 0 bases at J, with 6 bases between. Germline CDR1 is SGHNT and CDR2 is YYREEE (reference sequence). CDR3 sequence reads: CASSLGGATNEKLFF. CDR3 DNA sequence: TGTGCCAGCAGCTTGGGGGGAGCAACTAATGAAAAACTGTTTTTT.

This chain connects TRBV21-1 to TRBJ2-7; the table calls TRBD2, which could not be checked here. TRBV21-1 is a recognized pseudogene. This CDR3 has 11 residues. The CDR3 DNA sequence: TGTGCCAGCAGCAAAGAGGAGGAGCAGTACTTC. Its translation is CASSKEEEQYF.

Written as DNA, the CDR3 is TGTGCCAGTAGGCAGAATAGCAATCAGCCCCAGCATTTT. This sequence encodes CASRQNSNQPQHF. V usage is TRBV19 and J usage is TRBJ1-5; D is uncertain. CDR1 is LNHDA, CDR2 SQIVND, per germline (reference sequence). The CDR3 runs 13 residues. Trimming removed 6 bases at V and 0 bases at J, with 6 bases between. Using reference TRBV19 and TRBJ1-5 for the parts outside the CDR3, the full variable domain is DGGITQSPKYLFRKEGQNVTLSCEQNLNHDAMYWYRQDPGQGLRLIYYSQIVNDFQKGDIAEGYSVSREKKESFPLTVTSAQKNPTAFYLCASRQNSNQPQHFGDGTRLSIL.

This sequence joins TRBV14 and TRBJ2-5, with 8 positions matching TRBD1. V dropped 4 bases and J dropped 6; count of bases not matched to a gene: 10. The germline gives CDR1 SGHDN, CDR2 FVKESK. The CDR3 covers 15 residues. The CDR3 DNA follows: TGTGCCAGCAGCCTCAGGGCGGACAGGGAACAGACCCAGTACTTC. Protein: CASSLRADREQTQYF.

This chain uses TRBV27 with TRBJ2-3; 7 bases are shared with TRBD2. Germline CDR1 is MNHEY and CDR2 is SMNVEV (reference sequence). Germline trimming cut 2 bases from V and 6 bases from J; bases unmatched to any gene: 5. The CDR3 consists of 14 residues. CDR3 sequence (DNA): TGTGCCAGCAGTTTACGGGGGGTATCGGATACGCAGTATTTT. Protein sequence: CASSLRGVSDTQYF.

The chain carries TRBV5-1 and TRBJ2-7; 8 nucleotides line up with TRBD1. CDR1 is SGHRS and CDR2 is YFSETQ in the germline V gene. After removal of 5 bases from V and 6 bases from J, the junction contained 10 bases not matched to a gene. The CDR3 has 14 residues. As DNA, the CDR3 is TGCGCCAGCAGTACGGGACAGGTAACCGGCGAGCAGTACTTC. This encodes CASSTGQVTGEQYF.

J is TRBJ1-4 and V is TRBV6-5, with D maybe TRBD1 (6 bases). Between the trimmed V and J ends, which lost 6 bases and 7 bases, there was a span of 15 bases. Germline V gives CDR1 MNHEY, CDR2 SVGAGI. The CDR3 has 14 amino acids. CDR3 bases: TGTGCCAGCAGCCCCTCCAGGGGTGGTGAAAAACTGTTTTTT. Translating it yields CASSPSRGGEKLFF.

This chain connects TRBV18 to TRBJ2-5; TRBD1 agrees at 9 bases. The J call may not be correct, given that the DNA end is closer to TRBJ2-7. The CDR3 extends over 13 amino acids. CDR1 and CDR2 (germline): KGHSH, LQKENI. CDR3 protein: CASSPGQGGEQYF. The CDR3 DNA reads as TGTGCCAGCTCACCGGGACAGGGCGGCGAGCAGTACTTC.

Remarks on this clone: Other DNA sequences in this specimen translate into the identical CDR3. The chain employs TRBV5-1 and TRBJ2-1; D is perhaps TRBD2 (6 bases). Germline values: CDR1 SGHRS, CDR2 YFSETQ. V lost 0 bases and J lost 12, with 10 bases in between. The CDR3 loop spans 12 amino acids. The CDR3, as DNA: TGCGCCAGCAGCTTGGGGCGGGAAGGGCAGTTCTTC. It yields the protein CASSLGREGQFF.

This sequence joins TRBV5-1 and TRBJ2-5, with 7 bases identical to TRBD2. Trimming removed 4 bases from V and 3 bases from J; junction bases left unmatched: 3. CDR1 is SGHRS and CDR2 is YFSETQ in the germline V gene. The CDR3 runs 13 residues. The DNA of the CDR3 is TGCGCCAGCAGCCAAGGACTAGAAGAGACCCAGTACTTC. Its protein is CASSQGLEETQYF.